Listed below are T cell receptor beta chains from one sample, sequenced in a study of OX40 agonist ivuxolimab in advanced cancers. The protocol was immunoSEQ multiplex PCR, while the TCRdb copy is restricted to in-frame clones and leaves out a portion. The sample contains some 39,000 clones, about 81% of which appear only once. The sample in question was CD4+ or CD8+ T cells sorted from blood, obtained in a trial of the OX40 agonist ivuxolimab. The receptors derive from an adult with an advanced solid tumor such as melanoma, head and neck, liver or kidney cancer. The CDR3 runs from the conserved cysteine through the conserved F or W.

cdr3_length j_call v_call cdr3_aa
15 TRBJ1-6 TRBV9 CASSPGQFYNSPLHF
13 TRBJ1-3 TRBV30 CALPGQSGNTIYF
13 TRBJ1-3 TRBV6-6 CASSLAEGNTIYF
16 TRBJ2-5 TRBV12-5 CASGLDLAGGPGTQYF
15 TRBJ2-7 TRBV5-6 CASSLVGTGVAEQYF
13 TRBJ1-1 TRBV7-2 CASSLDRVTEAFF
14 TRBJ2-7 TRBV28 CASRERDASYEQYF
16 TRBJ2-6 TRBV11-2 CASSLASGTGANVLTF
16 TRBJ2-3 TRBV7-8 CASSTTSGVGADTQYF
14 TRBJ1-4 TRBV2 CASSPGTGNEKLFF
17 TRBJ2-3 TRBV18 CASSRRSSGTTTDTQYF
15 TRBJ2-7 TRBV7-3 CASSSIKTGLGEQYF
13 TRBJ1-1 TRBV5-1 CASSLIPNTEAFF
15 TRBJ2-1 TRBV9 CASSVVLGSYNEQFF
13 TRBJ2-3 TRBV9 CASSVGAWDTQYF
15 TRBJ2-1 TRBV9 CASSDRTSGYNEQFF
12 TRBJ1-4 TRBV19 CASSFKSEKLFF
15 TRBJ1-5 TRBV2 CASSSQGSFGQPQHF
14 TRBJ2-3 TRBV5-1 CASAELGTTDTQYF
14 TRBJ2-2 TRBV6-1 CASSEFRFAGELFF
15 TRBJ2-2 TRBV7-8 CASSLVGGNTGELFF
14 TRBJ1-2 TRBV6-5 CASSYSGREDGYTF
15 TRBJ1-4 TRBV9 CASSVDLREGEKLFF
13 TRBJ1-2 TRBV6-6 CASSPGTNYGYTF
13 TRBJ1-1 TRBV6-5 CASTPRGRTEAFF
12 TRBJ2-3 TRBV30 CAGNLGTDTQYF
14 TRBJ2-7 TRBV15 CATSRDGTSYEQYF
13 TRBJ1-2 TRBV30 CAWSPRGRGGYTF
17 TRBJ1-2 TRBV7-3 CASSPSGTGGAAASYTF
16 TRBJ2-7 TRBV18 CASSVARESLRYEQYF
17 TRBJ1-1 TRBV18 CASSPSAGRTVLSEAFF
13 TRBJ1-1 TRBV5-4 CASSLAVNTEAFF
15 TRBJ1-5 TRBV5-6 CASSLDRGPNQPQHF
14 TRBJ2-2 TRBV2 CASTSGSSTGELFF
16 TRBJ1-2 TRBV28 CASSATHPDRANGYTF
13 TRBJ2-2 TRBV5-1 CASRRGNTGELFF
14 TRBJ1-6 TRBV7-2 CASTSRGPFSPLHF
13 TRBJ2-3 TRBV6-1 CATQTGSTDTQYF
18 TRBJ2-5 TRBV4-2 CASSQAALQGGGKETQYF
14 TRBJ1-5 TRBV9 CASSVEAGYQPQHF
15 TRBJ2-2 TRBV15 CATSRGLAAAGELFF
16 TRBJ1-5 TRBV5-5 CASSLGDLISNQPQHF
15 TRBJ2-4 TRBV6-1 CASSESWGAKNIQYF
15 TRBJ1-1 TRBV28 CASSLPTTMNTEAFF
14 TRBJ1-1 TRBV7-2 CASSLARQTTEAFF
16 TRBJ1-6 TRBV2 CASRETGATRGSPLHF
11 TRBJ1-2 TRBV29-1 CSVLINYGYTF
14 TRBJ1-6 TRBV11-1 CASSQTGLGSPLHF
13 TRBJ1-1 TRBV29-1 CSSSLWGNTEAFF
17 TRBJ2-3 TRBV7-2 CASSLSPRGGGEDTQYF
14 TRBJ1-1 TRBV18 CASSMSPQNTEAFF
13 TRBJ2-7 TRBV27 CASSVTPGGEQYF
14 TRBJ2-2 TRBV6-5 CASGTGVYGGELFF